Listed here are 3 T cell receptor beta chains from one sample, sequenced in a study of T cell responses to AZD1222 COVID-19 vaccine. Profiling relied on immunoSEQ multiplex PCR, and the TCRdb table lists in-frame clones only, not all of them. The table includes approximately 60,000 clones, roughly 89% detected once. Sequences were derived from peripheral blood, sampled on day 0 of AZD1222 vaccination. The receptor source for this set is an adult in good health.

The J gene is TRBJ2-5, the V gene TRBV10-3, with 7 nucleotides matching TRBD1. CDR1 and CDR2 from the germline V gene are ENHRY and SYGVKD. J lost 4 bases, V lost 4 bases, and 3 bases had no gene match. There are 13 residues in the CDR3. CDR3 sequence reads: CAISAGQAETQYF. Here the CDR3 DNA reads TGTGCCATCAGTGCCGGACAGGCAGAGACCCAGTACTTC.

The gene calls are TRBV10-2 and TRBJ1-4, with D perhaps matching TRBD1 (5 bases). The ends were cut back, 2 bases at V and 3 bases at J, with 10 bases in the middle. The CDR3 is 15 amino acids. Looked up from germline, CDR1 is WSHSY and CDR2 is SAAADI. The CDR3 region has the DNA TGCGCCAGCAGTGAGGAGGGGAGACCTAATGAAAAACTGTTTTTT. Protein: CASSEEGRPNEKLFF.

Only one count was recorded for this clone. CDR3 amino acids: CASLRQGSNEQYF. CDR3 DNA: TGTGCCAGCCTAAGACAGGGTTCGAACGAGCAGTACTTC. This chain uses TRBV27 with TRBJ2-7; 7 nucleotides align to TRBD1. Trimming took 8 bases from V and 5 from J; bases not matched to a gene: 9. The CDR3 has 13 residues. From germline, CDR1 is MNHEY and CDR2 SMNVEV (reference sequence).